This T cell receptor beta chain was found in a study of vaccination effects on CD4 cells after COVID-19. About the study: The median interval between the second dose and post-vaccine sampling was 72 days.

The V gene's germline CDR1 is SGHTA and CDR2 FQGTGA. The V end lost 1 base, the J end lost 2 bases, and 8 bases lay between the germline ends. There are 15 residues in the CDR3. Following 10 days of culture, CD4+ T cells were isolated. Each participant was given two doses of one vaccine (BNT162b2 or mRNA-1273). Generated by immunoSEQ multiplex PCR, the TCRdb table keeps only in-frame clones and is missing some. The table has around 66,000 clones, around 69% seen once; the top ten hold about 2%. This clone was observed a handful of times. Its antigen is unknown. The clonotype was recovered from a human donor who received a COVID-19 vaccine. The V call is TRBV7-3, the J call TRBJ2-2, with D possibly TRBD1 on 5 matching bases. Sample: CD4+ T cells from PBMCs cultured without peptide, taken after COVID-19 vaccination. The CDR3: CASSLRTPNTGELFF. Written as DNA, the CDR3 is TGTGCCAGCAGCTTAAGGACACCTAACACCGGGGAGCTGTTTTTT.